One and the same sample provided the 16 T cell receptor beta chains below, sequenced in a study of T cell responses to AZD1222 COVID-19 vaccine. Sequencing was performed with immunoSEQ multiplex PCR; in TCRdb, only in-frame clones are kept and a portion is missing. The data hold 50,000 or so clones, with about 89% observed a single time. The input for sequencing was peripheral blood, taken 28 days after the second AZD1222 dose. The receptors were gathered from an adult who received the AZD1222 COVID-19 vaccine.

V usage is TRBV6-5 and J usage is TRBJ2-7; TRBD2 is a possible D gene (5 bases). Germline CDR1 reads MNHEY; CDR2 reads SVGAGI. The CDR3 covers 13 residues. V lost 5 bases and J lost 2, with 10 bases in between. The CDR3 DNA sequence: TGTGCCAGCAGTCCCTCCGGGACCTACGAGCAGTACTTC. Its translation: CASSPSGTYEQYF.

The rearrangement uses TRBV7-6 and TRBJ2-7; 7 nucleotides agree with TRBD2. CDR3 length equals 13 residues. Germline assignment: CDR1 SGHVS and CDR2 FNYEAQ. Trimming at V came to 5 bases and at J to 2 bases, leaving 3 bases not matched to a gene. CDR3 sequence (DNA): TGTGCCAGCAGCGCGGGGGAACCCTACGAGCAGTACTTC. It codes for CASSAGEPYEQYF.

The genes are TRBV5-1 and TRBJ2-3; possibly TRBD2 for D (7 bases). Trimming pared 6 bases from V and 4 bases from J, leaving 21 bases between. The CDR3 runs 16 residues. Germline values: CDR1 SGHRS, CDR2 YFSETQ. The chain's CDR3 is CASTNLAGAASDTQYF. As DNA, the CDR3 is TGCGCCAGCACTAACCTGGCGGGGGCCGCGTCAGATACGCAGTATTTT.

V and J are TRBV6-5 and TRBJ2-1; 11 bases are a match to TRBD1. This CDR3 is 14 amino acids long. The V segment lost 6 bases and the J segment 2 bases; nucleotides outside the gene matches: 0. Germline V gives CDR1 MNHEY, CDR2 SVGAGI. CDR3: CASRGQGAYNEQFF. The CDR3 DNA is TGTGCCAGCAGGGGACAGGGGGCCTACAATGAGCAGTTCTTC.

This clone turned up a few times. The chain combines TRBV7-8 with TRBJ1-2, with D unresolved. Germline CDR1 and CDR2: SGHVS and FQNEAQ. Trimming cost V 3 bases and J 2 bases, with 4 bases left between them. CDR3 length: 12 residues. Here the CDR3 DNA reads TGTGCCAGCAGCTTCGGCAACTATGGCTACACCTTC. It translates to CASSFGNYGYTF. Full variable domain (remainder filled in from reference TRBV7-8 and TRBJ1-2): GAGVSQSPRYKVAKRGQDVALRCDPISGHVSLFWYQQALGQGPEFLTYFQNEAQLDKSGLPSDRFFAERPEGSVSTLKIQRTQQEDSAVYLCASSFGNYGYTFGSGTRLTVV.

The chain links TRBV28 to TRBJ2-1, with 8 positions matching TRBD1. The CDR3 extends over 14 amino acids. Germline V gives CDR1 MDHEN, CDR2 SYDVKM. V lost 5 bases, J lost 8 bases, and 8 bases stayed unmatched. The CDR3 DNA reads TGTGCCAGCAGTATCCAAGGACAGGGATATGAGCAGTTCTTC. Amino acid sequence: CASSIQGQGYEQFF.

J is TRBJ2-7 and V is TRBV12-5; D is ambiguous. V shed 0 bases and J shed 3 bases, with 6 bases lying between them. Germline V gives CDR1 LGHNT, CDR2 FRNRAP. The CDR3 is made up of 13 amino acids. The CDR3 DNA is TGTGCTAGTGGTTTGGTGCTGGGCTACGAGCAGTACTTC. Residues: CASGLVLGYEQYF.

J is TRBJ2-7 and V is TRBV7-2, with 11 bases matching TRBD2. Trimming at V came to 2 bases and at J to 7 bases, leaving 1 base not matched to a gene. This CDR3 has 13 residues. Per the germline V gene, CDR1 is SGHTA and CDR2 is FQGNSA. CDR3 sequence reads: CASSLRLAGEQYF. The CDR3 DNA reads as TGTGCCAGCAGCTTACGACTAGCGGGAGAGCAGTACTTC.

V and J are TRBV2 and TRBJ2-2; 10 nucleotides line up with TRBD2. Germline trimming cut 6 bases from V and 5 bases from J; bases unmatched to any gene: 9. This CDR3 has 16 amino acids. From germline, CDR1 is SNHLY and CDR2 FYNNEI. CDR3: CASRMASGRGTGELFF. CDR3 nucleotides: TGTGCCAGCAGGATGGCTAGCGGGAGAGGTACCGGGGAGCTGTTTTTT.

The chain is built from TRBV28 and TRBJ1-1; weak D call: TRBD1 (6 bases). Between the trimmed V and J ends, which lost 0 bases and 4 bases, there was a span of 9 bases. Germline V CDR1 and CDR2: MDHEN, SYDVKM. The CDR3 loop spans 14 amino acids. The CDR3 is CASSLWGGSTEAFF. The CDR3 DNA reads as TGTGCCAGCAGTTTATGGGGGGGCAGCACTGAAGCTTTCTTT.

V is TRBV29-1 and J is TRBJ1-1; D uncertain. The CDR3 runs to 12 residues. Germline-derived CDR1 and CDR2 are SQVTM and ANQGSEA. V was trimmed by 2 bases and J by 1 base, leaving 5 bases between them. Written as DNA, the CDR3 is TGCAGCGTTGAATACGCGAACACTGAAGCTTTCTTT. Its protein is CSVEYANTEAFF.

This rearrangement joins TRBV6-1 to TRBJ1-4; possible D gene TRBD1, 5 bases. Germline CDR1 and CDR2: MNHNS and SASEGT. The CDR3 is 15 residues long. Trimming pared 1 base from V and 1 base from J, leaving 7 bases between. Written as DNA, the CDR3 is TGTGCCAGCAGTGAAGTTGGGGGAACTAATGAAAAACTGTTTTTT. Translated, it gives CASSEVGGTNEKLFF.

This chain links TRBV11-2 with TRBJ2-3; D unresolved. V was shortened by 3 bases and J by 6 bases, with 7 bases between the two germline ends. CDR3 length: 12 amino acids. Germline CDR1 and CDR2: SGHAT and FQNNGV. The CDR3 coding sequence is TGTGCCAGCAGCTTTAACGCGGATACGCAGTATTTT. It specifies CASSFNADTQYF.

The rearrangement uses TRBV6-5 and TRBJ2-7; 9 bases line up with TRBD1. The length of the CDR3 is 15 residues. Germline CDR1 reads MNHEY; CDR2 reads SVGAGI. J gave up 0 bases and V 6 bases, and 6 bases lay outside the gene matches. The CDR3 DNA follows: TGTGCCAGCAGAGCCGGGACAGGGATCTCCTACGAGCAGTACTTC. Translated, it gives CASRAGTGISYEQYF.

In nucleotides, the CDR3 is TGTGCCAGCAGTACTTACGACAGGAGCTCTGGAAACACCATATATTTT. This gives the protein CASSTYDRSSGNTIYF. The V and J genes are TRBV2 and TRBJ1-3; D perhaps matches TRBD1 (6 bases). Germline CDR1 is SNHLY and CDR2 is FYNNEI. CDR3 length: 16 amino acids. Trimming cost V 5 bases and J 0 bases, with 14 bases left between them.

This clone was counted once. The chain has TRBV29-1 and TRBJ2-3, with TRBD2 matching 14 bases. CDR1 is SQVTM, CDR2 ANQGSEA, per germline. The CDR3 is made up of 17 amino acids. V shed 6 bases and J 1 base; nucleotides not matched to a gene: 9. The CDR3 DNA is TGCAGCGTCCCGACTAGCGGGAGGGCCAAGGGCACAGATACGCAGTATTTT. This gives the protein CSVPTSGRAKGTDTQYF.